The present T cell receptor beta chain was sequenced within a study of post-analysis software for immune sequencing data. Whole-study context: Relapsing-remitting, secondary progressive and progressive-relapsing multiple sclerosis were all included among the disease courses.

Included in the TCR beta cDNA libraries were unique molecular identifiers. Each CDR3 protein gets one entry after TCRdb re-called the PCR reads with MiXCR. The sample includes roughly 800,000 distinct CDR3 sequences, 53% of them seen just once. This clonotype was recorded at least ten times. The source is a girl aged 5 to 17 with multiple sclerosis. Sequenced material: blood.

CDR3 DNA: TGTGCCAGCAGCCAAGGGGGCTACGAGCAGTACTTC. As protein: CASSQGGYEQYF. V and J are TRBV3-1 and TRBJ2-7; no clear D gene. The V end lost 1 base, the J end lost 3 bases, and 4 bases lay between the germline ends. Germline-derived CDR1 and CDR2 are LGHDT and YNNKEL (reference sequence). The CDR3 runs 12 residues.